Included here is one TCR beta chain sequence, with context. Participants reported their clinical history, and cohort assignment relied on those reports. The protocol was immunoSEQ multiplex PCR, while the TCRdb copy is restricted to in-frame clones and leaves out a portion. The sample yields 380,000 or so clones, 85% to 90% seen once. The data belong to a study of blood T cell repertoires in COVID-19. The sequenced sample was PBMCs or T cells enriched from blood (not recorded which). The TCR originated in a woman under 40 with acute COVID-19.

As DNA, the CDR3 is TGTGCCAGCTCACCAGAGAGTGGCTACACCTTC. It specifies CASSPESGYTF. V gene TRBV18 combines with J gene TRBJ1-2, with D uncertain. The CDR3 contains 11 residues. Germline V gene sequence: CDR1 KGHSH, CDR2 LQKENI. V lost 2 bases to trimming and J lost 7 bases, with 5 bases between them.